This T cell receptor beta chain comes out of a study of regulatory T cells in long-lasting Graves disease. CDR3 regions were amplified by Arm-PCR using iRepertoire HTBI primers to build TCR beta libraries. A single record per CDR3 protein comes from TCRdb applying MiXCR to the multiplex PCR reads. The sample consists of fewer than 400,000 distinct CDR3 sequences, less than 25% of them appearing once. V gave up 4 bases and J gave up 5 bases; unmatched junction bases: 10. This CDR3 is built from 15 residues. In germline, CDR1 is LGHDT, CDR2 YNNKEL (reference sequence). The time point was: persistent/refractory GD, antithyroid drugs over 5 years with positive TRAb. PBMC RNA was the source of the TCR library.

This sequence originates from a female donor with Graves disease. The V and J genes are TRBV3-1 and TRBJ1-1, with TRBD1 matching 7 bases. The source material was peripheral blood mononuclear cells (PBMCs), sampled when the disease was refractory, from a patient treated with antithyroid drugs. CDR3 in amino acids: CASSPKDFRGTEAFF. The CDR3 bases are TGTGCCAGCAGCCCAAAGGACTTCAGGGGGACTGAAGCTTTCTTT.